This T cell receptor (beta chain) was documented in a study of blood T cell repertoires in COVID-19. Turning to the study itself: Sources were T cells, B-cell-depleted T cells, or PBMCs; the material itself was cDNA or gDNA.

Measured with immunoSEQ multiplex PCR; TCRdb has only the in-frame clones, and not every one. The table lists 100,000 or so clones, around 89% of them singletons, with 15% to 20% in the top ten. The ends lost 2 bases at V and 4 bases at J; junction bases unmatched: 12. The CDR3 is 18 amino acids. From germline, CDR1 is SGHAT and CDR2 FQNNGV. The sample taken for sequencing was peripheral blood. V usage is TRBV11-2 and J usage is TRBJ2-5; 11 nucleotides line up with TRBD1. This TCR was sampled from a human donor with acute or convalescent COVID-19. The donor label of this sample is uncertain. The CDR3 spells CASSLWSVWDRGGETQYF. The CDR3 DNA is TGTGCCAGCAGCTTATGGAGTGTTTGGGACAGGGGGGGAGAGACCCAGTACTTC. The entire variable domain, with the rest obtained from reference TRBV11-2 and TRBJ2-5, is as follows: EAGVAQSPRYKIIEKRQSVAFWCNPISGHATLYWYQQILGQGPKLLIQFQNNGVVDDSQLPKDRFSAERLKGVDSTLKIQPAKLEDSAVYLCASSLWSVWDRGGETQYFGPGTRLLVL.